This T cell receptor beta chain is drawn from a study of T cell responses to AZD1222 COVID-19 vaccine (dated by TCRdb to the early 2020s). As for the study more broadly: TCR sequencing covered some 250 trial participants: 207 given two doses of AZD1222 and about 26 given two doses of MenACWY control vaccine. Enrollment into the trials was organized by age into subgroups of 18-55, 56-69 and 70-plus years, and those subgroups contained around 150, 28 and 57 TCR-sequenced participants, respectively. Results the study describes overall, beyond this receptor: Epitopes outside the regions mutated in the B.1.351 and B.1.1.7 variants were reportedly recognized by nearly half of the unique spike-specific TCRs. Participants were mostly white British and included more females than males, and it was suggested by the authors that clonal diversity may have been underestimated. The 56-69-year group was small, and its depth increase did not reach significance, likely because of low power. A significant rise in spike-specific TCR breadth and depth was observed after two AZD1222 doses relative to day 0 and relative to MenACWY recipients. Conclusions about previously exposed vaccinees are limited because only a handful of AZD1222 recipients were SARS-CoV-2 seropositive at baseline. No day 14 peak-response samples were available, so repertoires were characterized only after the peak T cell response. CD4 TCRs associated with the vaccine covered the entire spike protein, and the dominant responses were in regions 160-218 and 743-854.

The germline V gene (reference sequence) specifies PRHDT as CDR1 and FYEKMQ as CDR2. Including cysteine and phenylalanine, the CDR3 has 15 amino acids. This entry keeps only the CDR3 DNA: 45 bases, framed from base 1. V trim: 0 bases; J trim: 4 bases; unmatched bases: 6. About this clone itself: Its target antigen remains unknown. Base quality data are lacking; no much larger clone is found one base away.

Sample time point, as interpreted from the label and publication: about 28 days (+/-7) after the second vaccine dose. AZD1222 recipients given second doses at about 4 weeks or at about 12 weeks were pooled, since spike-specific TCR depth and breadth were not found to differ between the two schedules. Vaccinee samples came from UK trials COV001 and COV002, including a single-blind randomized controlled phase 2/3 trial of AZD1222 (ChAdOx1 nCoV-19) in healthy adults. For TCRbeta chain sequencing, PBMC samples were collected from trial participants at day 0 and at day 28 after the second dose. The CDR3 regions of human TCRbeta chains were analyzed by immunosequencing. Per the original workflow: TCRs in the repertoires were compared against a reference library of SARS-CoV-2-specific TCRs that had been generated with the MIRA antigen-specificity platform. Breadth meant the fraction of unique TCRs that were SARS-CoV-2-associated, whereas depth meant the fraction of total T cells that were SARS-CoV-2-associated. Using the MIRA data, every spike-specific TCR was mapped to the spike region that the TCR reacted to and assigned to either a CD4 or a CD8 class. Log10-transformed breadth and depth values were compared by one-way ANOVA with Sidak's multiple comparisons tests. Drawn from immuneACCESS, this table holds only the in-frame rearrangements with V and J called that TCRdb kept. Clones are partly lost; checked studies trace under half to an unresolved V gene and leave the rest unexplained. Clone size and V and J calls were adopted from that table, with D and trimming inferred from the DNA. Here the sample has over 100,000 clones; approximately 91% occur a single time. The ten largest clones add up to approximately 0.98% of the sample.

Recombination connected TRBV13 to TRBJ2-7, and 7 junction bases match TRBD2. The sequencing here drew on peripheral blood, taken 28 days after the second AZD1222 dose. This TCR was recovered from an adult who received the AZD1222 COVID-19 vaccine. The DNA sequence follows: TGTGCCAGCAGCTTAGGTGGCGGGAGTGTTTACGAGCAGTACTTC. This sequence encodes CASSLGGGSVYEQYF. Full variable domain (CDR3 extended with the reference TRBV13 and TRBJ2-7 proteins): AAGVIQSPRHLIKEKRETATLKCYPIPRHDTVYWYQQGPGQDPQFLISFYEKMQSDKGSIPDRFSAQQFSDYHSELNMSSLELGDSALYFCASSLGGGSVYEQYFGPGTRLTVT.